The 14 T cell receptor beta chains below come from one sample, sequenced in a study of T cell responses to AZD1222 COVID-19 vaccine. Repertoires were generated with immunoSEQ multiplex PCR, while TCRdb's copy carries only in-frame clones and drops some. The sample has about 130,000 clones; about nine tenths are singletons. This specimen consisted of peripheral blood, obtained on day 0 of AZD1222 vaccination. Receptors were obtained from an adult in good health.

The genes are TRBV9 and TRBJ1-2; D ambiguous. CDR1 and CDR2 from the germline V gene are SGDLS and YYNGEE. Trimming removed 0 bases at V and 5 bases at J, with 8 bases between. This CDR3 contains 13 residues. The CDR3 loop reads CASSVVVGYGYTF. The CDR3 DNA reads as TGTGCCAGCAGCGTAGTGGTAGGTTATGGCTACACCTTC. Together with reference TRBV9 and TRBJ1-2, the CDR3 gives the full variable domain: DSGVTQTPKHLITATGQRVTLRCSPRSGDLSVYWYQQSLDQGLQFLIQYYNGEERAKGNILERFSAQQFPDLHSELNLSSLELGDSALYFCASSVVVGYGYTFGSGTRLTVV.

The chain has TRBV19 and TRBJ2-6; D is undetermined. Between the trimmed V and J ends, which lost 1 base and 2 bases, there was a span of 6 bases. The CDR3 contains 15 residues. Germline CDR1 reads LNHDA; CDR2 reads SQIVND (reference sequence). This CDR3 is CASSIVPAGANVLTF. The DNA for the CDR3 is TGTGCCAGTAGTATAGTCCCCGCTGGGGCCAACGTCCTGACTTTC.

In its sample, this clone was seen once. This chain joins TRBV10-3 and TRBJ1-2; D unclear. Germline CDR1 is ENHRY and CDR2 is SYGVKD. The CDR3 runs to 12 residues. Trimming left V 5 bases short and J 8 bases short, with 12 bases between. The CDR3: CAISKMVEGYTF. In nucleotides, the CDR3 is TGTGCCATCAGTAAAATGGTCGAAGGCTACACCTTC.

The chain has TRBV24-1 and TRBJ2-1; 8 bases agree with TRBD2. The V and J ends lost 8 bases and 15 bases, in that order; junction bases with no gene match: 8. Germline V gives CDR1 KGHDR, CDR2 SFDVKD. This CDR3 has 11 residues. CDR3 bases: TGTGCCACCAATGGAGGGACTAGATGGTTCTTC. Translated, it gives CATNGGTRWFF.

The chain recombines TRBV7-2 with TRBJ2-3, with D tentatively TRBD1 (7 bases). With 5 bases removed from V and 0 bases from J, the gap between germline ends came to 18 bases. CDR3 length: 17 amino acids. The germline CDR1 and CDR2 sequences are SGHTA and FQGNSA. CDR3 amino acids: CASSRRGQTKSTDTQYF. The CDR3 DNA sequence: TGTGCCAGCAGCCGGAGGGGACAGACAAAAAGCACAGATACGCAGTATTTT.

The chain recombines TRBV7-9 with TRBJ1-4; D may be TRBD1 (5 bases). CDR3 size: 14 residues. The V gene's germline CDR1 is SEHNR and CDR2 FQNEAQ (reference sequence). The ends were cut back, 4 bases at V and 10 bases at J, with 16 bases in the middle. The CDR3, as DNA: TGTGCCAGCAGCTCCTTTGTCCAGGGACCAAAACTGTTTTTT. Its protein product is CASSSFVQGPKLFF.

The V call is TRBV4-3, the J call TRBJ1-5; the D gene is possibly TRBD1 (6 bases). V gave up 0 bases and J gave up 0 bases, with 18 bases separating them. The CDR3 has 19 residues. CDR1 is LGHNA, CDR2 YSLEER, per germline. The CDR3 sequence: CASSQEPPQGTNSNQPQHF. DNA for the CDR3: TGCGCCAGCAGCCAAGAGCCCCCTCAGGGGACCAATAGCAATCAGCCCCAGCATTTT.

The chain links TRBV19 to TRBJ2-1, with TRBD1 matching 7 bases. The CDR3 sequence is 13 residues long. Germline lookup yields CDR1 LNHDA and CDR2 SQIVND (reference sequence). The junction had 5 bases not matched to a gene; V was cut back by 5 bases and J by 7 bases. CDR3 loop: CASSATGSNEQFF. The CDR3 DNA reads TGTGCCAGTAGTGCGACAGGGTCAAATGAGCAGTTCTTC.

This clone has a single count. J is TRBJ2-7 and V is TRBV27, with 8 bases matching TRBD1. Germline CDR1 MNHEY, CDR2 SMNVEV (reference sequence). The CDR3 consists of 12 residues. The junction had 3 bases not matched to a gene; V was cut back by 8 bases and J by 3 bases. CDR3 sequence: CASAGTGYEQYF. The CDR3 coding sequence is TGTGCCAGCGCCGGGACAGGCTACGAGCAGTACTTC.

The chain links TRBV30 to TRBJ2-6, with TRBD1 as a possible D gene (7 bases). The CDR3 is made up of 17 amino acids. Germline V gene lookup returns CDR1 GTSNPN and CDR2 SVGIG (reference sequence). V gave up 3 bases and J gave up 0 bases, with 15 bases separating them. CDR3 region: CAWRRTGLSSGANVLTF. The CDR3 region has the DNA TGTGCCTGGAGACGGACAGGACTAAGCTCTGGGGCCAACGTCCTGACTTTC.

J is TRBJ2-7 and V is TRBV12-3 or TRBV12-4; TRBD1 agrees at 8 bases. Losses at the gene ends were 7 bases for V and 3 bases for J; bases not matched to a gene: 5. This CDR3 has 13 residues. This CDR3 is CASTRTGFYEQYF. CDR3 in DNA: TGTGCCAGCACCCGGACAGGGTTCTACGAGCAGTACTTC.

The gene calls are TRBV24-1 and TRBJ1-2; D is unresolved. Germline CDR1 is KGHDR and CDR2 is SFDVKD. V dropped 2 bases and J dropped 4 bases, with 10 bases sitting between them. The CDR3 has 14 amino acids. CDR3 in DNA: TGTGCCACCAGTGATTCCCAAGTCTTCTATGGCTACACCTTC. Its translation: CATSDSQVFYGYTF.

V is TRBV5-1 and J is TRBJ2-3; D may be TRBD1 (5 bases). Germline lookup yields CDR1 SGHRS and CDR2 YFSETQ. Trimming removed 3 bases from V and 1 base from J, with 9 bases in between. This CDR3 is built from 14 residues. The CDR3 spells CASSSGQGTDTQYF. The CDR3 region has the DNA TGCGCCAGCAGCTCTGGACAAGGCACAGATACGCAGTATTTT.

This chain joins TRBV9 and TRBJ2-5; tentative D call: TRBD2 (6 bases). With 3 bases removed from V and 3 bases from J, the gap between germline ends came to 6 bases. The CDR3 loop spans 12 amino acids. CDR1 and CDR2 from the germline V gene are SGDLS and YYNGEE. The CDR3 protein is CASSGGEETQYF. The CDR3, as DNA: TGTGCCAGCAGCGGGGGGGAAGAGACCCAGTACTTC.